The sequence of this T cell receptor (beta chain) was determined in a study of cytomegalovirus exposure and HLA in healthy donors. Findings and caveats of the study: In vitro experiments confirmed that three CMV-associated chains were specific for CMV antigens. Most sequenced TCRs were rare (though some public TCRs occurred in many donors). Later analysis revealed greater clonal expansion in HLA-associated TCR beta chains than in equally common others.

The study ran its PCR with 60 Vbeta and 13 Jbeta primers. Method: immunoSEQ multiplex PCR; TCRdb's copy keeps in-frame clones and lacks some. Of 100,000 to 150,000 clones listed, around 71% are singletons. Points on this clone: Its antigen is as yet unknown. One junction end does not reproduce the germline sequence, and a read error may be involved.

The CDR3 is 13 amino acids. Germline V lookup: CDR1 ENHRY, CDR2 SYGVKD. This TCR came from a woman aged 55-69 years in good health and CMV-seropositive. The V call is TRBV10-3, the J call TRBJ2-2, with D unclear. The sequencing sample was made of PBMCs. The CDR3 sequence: CAVSLTETGELFF. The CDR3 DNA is TGTGCCGTCAGTTTGACTGAAACCGGGGAGCTGTTTTTT.